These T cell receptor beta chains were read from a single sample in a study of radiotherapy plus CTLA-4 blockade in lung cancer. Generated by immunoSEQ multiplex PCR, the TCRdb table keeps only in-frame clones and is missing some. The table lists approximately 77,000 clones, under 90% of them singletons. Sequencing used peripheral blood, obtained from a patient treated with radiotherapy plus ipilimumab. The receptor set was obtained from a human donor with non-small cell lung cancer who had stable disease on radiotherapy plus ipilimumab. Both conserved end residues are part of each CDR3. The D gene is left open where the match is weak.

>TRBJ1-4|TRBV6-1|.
CASSEAVYGEEKLFF
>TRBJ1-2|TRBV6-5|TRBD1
CASSVTGGSYGYTF
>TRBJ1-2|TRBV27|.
CASRGTNYGYTF
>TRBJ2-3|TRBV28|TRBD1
CASSLLTGSVDTQYF
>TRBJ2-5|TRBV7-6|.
CASRGPATGDGETQYF
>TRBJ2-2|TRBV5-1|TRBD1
CASSPRTGVNTGELFF
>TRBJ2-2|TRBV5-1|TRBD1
CASSGRQGITGELFF
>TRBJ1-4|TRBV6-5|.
CASRAGGNLEKLFF
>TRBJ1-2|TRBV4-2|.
CASSQEVGNNYGYTF
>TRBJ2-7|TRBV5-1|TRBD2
CASSLLAGVPEQYF
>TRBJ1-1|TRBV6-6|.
CASKGPMNTEAFF
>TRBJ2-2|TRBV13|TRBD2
CASSLGLVLAGATNTGELFF
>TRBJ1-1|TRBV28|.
CASSYGRWGGNTEAFF
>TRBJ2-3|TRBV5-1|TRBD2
CASSSGLAGAMTSSQYF
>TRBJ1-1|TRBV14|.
CASSQAQGWGRKNTEAFF
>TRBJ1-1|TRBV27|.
CASSSLLFSVNTEAFF
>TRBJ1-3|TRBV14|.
CASSQVSDLLSGNTIYF
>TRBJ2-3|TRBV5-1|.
CASSVGAAPGTDTQYF
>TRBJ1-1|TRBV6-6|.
CASSYDSGAREAFF
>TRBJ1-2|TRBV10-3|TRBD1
CAISESGDRAFYGYTF
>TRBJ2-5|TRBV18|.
CASSPWQGTETQYF
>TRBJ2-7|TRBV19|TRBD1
CASKLGQGLYEQYF
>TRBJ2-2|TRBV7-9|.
CASSLVSGELFF
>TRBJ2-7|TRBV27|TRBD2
CASSLRAGGGPEEQYF
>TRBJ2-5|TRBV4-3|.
CASSPPGGTEQETQYF
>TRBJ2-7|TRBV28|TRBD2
CASGGRDLSYEQYF
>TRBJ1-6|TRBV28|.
CASSRRSYNSPLHF
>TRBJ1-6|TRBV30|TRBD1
CAWGPRTGSSYNSPLHF
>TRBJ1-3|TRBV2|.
CASSELGNTIYF
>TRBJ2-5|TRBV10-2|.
CASSGVMGGGETQYF
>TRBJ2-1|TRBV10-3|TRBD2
CAIPGLAALEQFF
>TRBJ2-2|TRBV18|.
CASSPTANTGELFF
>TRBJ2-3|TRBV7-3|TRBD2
CASSFGTSGRGDTQYF
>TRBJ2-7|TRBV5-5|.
CASSSNSYEQYF
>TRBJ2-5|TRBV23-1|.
CASSQSAQGRVRRGTQYF
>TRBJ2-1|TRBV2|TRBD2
CASREPRLAGDSNEQFF
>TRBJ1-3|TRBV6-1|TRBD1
CASSLDRGRNTIYF
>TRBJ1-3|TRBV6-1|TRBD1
CASSETGRANTIYF
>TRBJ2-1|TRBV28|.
CASNPQGSYNEQFF
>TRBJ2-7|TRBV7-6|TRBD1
CASGSTGTYEQYF
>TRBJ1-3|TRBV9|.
CASSAGTLGGNTIYF
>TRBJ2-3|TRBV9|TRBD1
CASSAGTADTQYF
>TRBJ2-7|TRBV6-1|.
CASSRTDYLSYEQYF
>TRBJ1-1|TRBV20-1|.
CRGRVGTEAFF
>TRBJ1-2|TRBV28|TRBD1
CASSGDRGRKGGYTF
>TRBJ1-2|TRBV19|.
CASSSQGGGDYGYTF
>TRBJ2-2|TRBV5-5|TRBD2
CARRGGDGLANTGELFF
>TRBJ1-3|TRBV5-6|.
CASSLGTGAGNTIYF
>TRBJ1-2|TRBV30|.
CAWSEGRVDSLGYTF
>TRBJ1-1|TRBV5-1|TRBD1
CASSLGDRGRGTEAFF
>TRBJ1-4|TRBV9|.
CASSVGGSTNEKLFF
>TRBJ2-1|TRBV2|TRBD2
CASSELRGGYEQFF
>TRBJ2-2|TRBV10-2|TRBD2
CASSLSSGRLNTGELFF